The TCR beta chain under discussion was sequenced for a study of T cells after yellow fever vaccination (dated by TCRdb to the late 2010s). In terms of the full investigation: Libraries from fractions with low cell numbers were prepared with the SMART-Seq v4 Ultra Low Input RNA kit. To follow T-cell clones before and after both primary and booster YFV17D yellow fever vaccination, bulk TCR alpha and beta repertoires underwent longitudinal sequencing. Two healthy male donors made up the cohort, one aged 18 to 29 years and the other aged 30 to 40 years. Blood was collected at multiple timepoints before and after primary and secondary immunization, and bulk PBMC replicates and cell subsets were isolated. What the work shows at the level of the full study, not this receptor alone: After the booster, most of the clones that had expanded following primary vaccination were detected again (96% of CD4 and 80% to 90% of CD8), which suggests that memory was broadly maintained. The secondary T-cell response was found to be weaker but faster than the primary response, with a peak reached on day 5 rather than on day 15. Computational filtering was required because FACS-sorted repertoires could contain abundant contaminating clonotypes from the bulk population. The study included only a couple of donors, which limits how far the findings can be generalized. A small share of clonotypes occurred in both CD4 and CD8 compartments, likely arising from convergent recombination.

In light of the paper, this sample's treatment or condition label describes: live attenuated yellow fever vaccine strain. A standard Ficoll-Paque protocol was used to isolate PBMCs from peripheral blood. Dynabeads CD4 and CD8 positive selection kits were used to isolate CD4 and CD8 T-cell fractions. TriZol was used to extract RNA from bulk PBMCs, from CD4 and CD8 fractions, and from dextramer-positive and dextramer-negative fractions. This clonotype turned up a few times. Its antigen is unknown. Base qualities were left out, and no much larger clone turns up one base away. Sequencing used an Illumina NovaSeq 6000. Synthesis of TCR cDNA relied on 5'RACE template switching, a step that introduced a universal primer site along with unique molecular identifiers. Priming for cDNA synthesis came from both the TCR alpha and TCR beta constant segments. Library amplification used two PCR steps, and the second PCR step added sample barcodes and sequencing adapters. Sequencing of libraries was performed on Illumina HiSeq 2500 (2x100 bp) or NovaSeq (2x150 bp). The published analysis was carried out like this. MIGEC handled demultiplexing of reads and collapsing into UMI consensus sequences, while MiXCR performed V(D)J alignment. Using edgeR on replicate PBMC samples, clonotypes were called vaccine-responding if FDR was below 0.01 and the log2 fold change was above 5 up to day 15. Each bulk clonotype was labeled CD4 or CD8 based on which sequenced repertoire, CD4 or CD8, contained the clonotype at higher abundance. The public reads were reanalyzed by TCRdb: fastp trimming at Q25, MiXCR alignment, in-frame beta chains only. Each entry merges the rows of one CDR3 protein and shows their most common DNA and genes. The V and J calls, along with clone size, are taken from TCRdb and not from the paper's own processing. Within this sample are fewer than 400,000 distinct CDR3 sequences, with over 8.5% of them counted one time only. The ten largest clones capture 3.3% of the sample.

CDR3 length: 18 amino acids, cysteine to phenylalanine. Only the CDR3 DNA stays, 54 bases, in frame from base 1. V loses 6 bases at its end and J loses 0 bases; junction bases beyond the gene matches: 13. Looking up the germline V gene (reference sequence) yields CDR1 LNHNV and CDR2 YYDKDF. This TCR was sampled from a man aged 18-30 years who received the YFV17D yellow fever vaccine. The V and J genes are TRBV15 and TRBJ2-1; 8 junctional bases match TRBD2. The specimen comprised CD4+ T cells sorted from PBMCs, sampled 45 days after the yellow fever booster vaccination. The CDR3 protein is CATRRGLTGTSSYNEQFF. At the DNA level, the sequence is TGTGCCACCAGGAGGGGATTAACCGGGACTAGCTCCTACAATGAGCAGTTCTTC.